This T cell receptor (beta chain) was sequenced for a study of CD8+ T cells in alopecia areata. Study details: Treatment with tofacitinib (6 to 18 months) was followed by 6 months off drug. Study findings and constraints: Many expanded lesional clones persisted during tofacitinib (in both scalp and blood). Baseline CD8+ expansion's link to response remains uncertain, as there was one nonresponder.

Sequencing templates came from extracted RNA that was reverse transcribed into cDNA. Clones were sequenced by immunoSEQ multiplex PCR, and TCRdb holds only the in-frame ones, with some missing. The sample lists about 300,000 clones; roughly 60% were seen once. The sample's treatment: oral pan-JAK inhibitor, 5-10 mg twice daily. The investigators collected lesional scalp punch biopsies and peripheral blood from alopecia areata patients. As for this clone: The antigen is undetermined.

Germline CDR1 SQVTM, CDR2 ANQGSEA. V was clipped by 4 bases and J by 7 bases, with 17 bases between them. The CDR3 totals 13 residues. This chain uses TRBV29-1 with TRBJ2-7; D possibly matches TRBD1 or TRBD2 (5 bases each). The specimen was CD4+ T cells sorted from blood, collected at week 24, from a patient treated with tofacitinib. This clonotype was obtained from a human donor with alopecia areata. The CDR3 DNA reads TGCAGCGTTGTGGCCGGGGACCGGAGAGAGCAGTACTTC. Amino acid sequence: CSVVAGDRREQYF.